One and the same sample provided the 10 T cell receptor beta chains below, sequenced in a study of beta chain features in type 1 diabetes. The isolated RNA, all of it, was reverse transcribed, so expressed TCRB transcripts were what got sequenced. Generated by immunoSEQ multiplex PCR, the TCRdb table keeps only in-frame clones and is missing some. The repertoire includes 900,000 or so clones, roughly 17% of them detected once, and 0.02% to 0.025% sits in the top ten. The material sequenced was naive CD4+ T cells from blood. These receptors all stem from a woman younger than 35 in good health.

This clone was seen only a few times. J is TRBJ2-7 and V is TRBV11-2, with D tentatively TRBD1 (6 bases). The CDR3 consists of 13 residues. CDR1 is SGHAT and CDR2 is FQNNGV in the germline V gene. Trimming stripped 3 bases from V and 4 bases from J, with 10 bases between. CDR3 nucleotide sequence: TGTGCCAGCAGCTTTCAGGGGCGGTACGAGCAGTACTTC. Translated, it gives CASSFQGRYEQYF. Together with reference TRBV11-2 and TRBJ2-7, the CDR3 gives the full variable domain: EAGVAQSPRYKIIEKRQSVAFWCNPISGHATLYWYQQILGQGPKLLIQFQNNGVVDDSQLPKDRFSAERLKGVDSTLKIQPAKLEDSAVYLCASSFQGRYEQYFGPGTRLTVT.

In its sample, this clone was seen a few times. V and J are TRBV4-2 and TRBJ1-1, with 7 bases aligning to TRBD1. The CDR3 has 18 residues. The J segment lost 7 bases and the V segment lost 0 bases, leaving 17 bases of the junction unmatched. Germline values: CDR1 LGHNA, CDR2 YNFKEQ. The CDR3 reads CASSQDRGTATGAYEAFF. The CDR3 DNA is TGTGCCAGCAGCCAAGATCGGGGGACAGCCACCGGTGCATATGAAGCTTTCTTT.

The chain couples TRBV7-2 to TRBJ1-1; D not resolved. The CDR3 extends over 15 amino acids. Trimming removed 1 base from V and 0 bases from J, with 9 bases in between. Germline CDR1 reads SGHTA; CDR2 reads FQGNSA. The chain's CDR3 is CASSLGGRLNTEAFF. The CDR3 DNA reads as TGTGCCAGCAGCTTAGGTGGGAGATTGAACACTGAAGCTTTCTTT.

This clone has more than one count but fewer than ten. The gene calls are TRBV2 and TRBJ2-6; D is unclear. Trimming shortened V by 8 bases and J by 1 base, and 6 bases separated the two germline ends. CDR3 length: 13 residues. CDR1 SNHLY and CDR2 FYNNEI come from the germline V gene. The DNA for the CDR3 is TGTGCCAGCCGCAGTTCTGGGGCCAACGTCCTGACTTTC. Encoded protein: CASRSSGANVLTF.

This clone was observed a handful of times. Within the sample, other DNA sequences also encode this same CDR3. V gene TRBV20-1 combines with J gene TRBJ2-5; unclear D gene. The V gene's germline CDR1 is DFQATT and CDR2 SNEGSKA (reference sequence). The CDR3 sequence is 11 residues long. The V and J ends lost 3 bases and 5 bases respectively, with 7 bases between them. CDR3 in DNA: TGCAGTGCTAGCGTTCGGGAGACCCAGTACTTC. It encodes CSASVRETQYF.

This clone turned up a few times. J is TRBJ2-1 and V is TRBV19; unclear D gene. This CDR3 has 11 residues. V lost 3 bases to trimming and J lost 8 bases, with 5 bases between them. CDR1 and CDR2 (germline): LNHDA, SQIVND (reference sequence). The CDR3 loop reads CASSMSHEQFF. CDR3 DNA: TGTGCCAGTAGTATGAGCCATGAGCAGTTCTTC.

This clone has only a few counts. The V and J genes are TRBV2 and TRBJ2-4; TRBD1 agrees at 8 bases. The germline gives CDR1 SNHLY, CDR2 FYNNEI. Unmatched junction bases numbered 5, after V lost 4 bases and J lost 6 bases. The CDR3 loop spans 14 amino acids. The CDR3 region has the DNA TGTGCCAGCAGTGGGCCAGGGGGCGTAAACATTCAGTACTTC. Its protein product is CASSGPGGVNIQYF.

The V gene is TRBV7-2, the J gene TRBJ2-2; D unresolved. The length of the CDR3 is 15 residues. The V end lost 4 bases, the J end lost 6 bases, and 15 bases lay between the germline ends. Per germline, CDR1 SGHTA and CDR2 FQGNSA. The CDR3 bases are TGTGCCAGCAGCTCCGAAAGGACCGTCGCCGGGGAGCTGTTTTTT. Amino acid sequence: CASSSERTVAGELFF.

This clone turned up a few times. The chain combines TRBV10-3 with TRBJ2-7; 7 nucleotides agree with TRBD1. Germline V gene sequence: CDR1 ENHRY, CDR2 SYGVKD. The CDR3 contains 14 residues. J was trimmed by 0 bases and V by 3 bases; bases with no gene match: 2. CDR3 amino acids: CAISERDSSYEQYF. The CDR3 DNA is TGTGCCATCAGTGAACGGGACAGCTCCTACGAGCAGTACTTC.

This clone turned up a few times. This chain joins TRBV18 and TRBJ2-4; D is ambiguous. Deletions cut 3 bases from V and 2 bases from J, with 11 bases between. Germline V CDR1 and CDR2: KGHSH, LQKENI. The CDR3 runs 15 residues. This CDR3 reads CASSPGSASKNIQYF. CDR3 nucleotides: TGTGCCAGCTCACCGGGGTCTGCGTCCAAAAACATTCAGTACTTC.